This T cell receptor beta chain was obtained from a study of T-cell reconstitution after alpha-beta-depleted transplantation in children. Molecular barcoding with unique molecular identifiers was used for the TCRbeta library. TCRdb re-derived calls from the PCR reads in MiXCR, one entry per CDR3 protein. This table has approximately 200,000 distinct CDR3 sequences, 14% to 15% appearing once. Germline V gene data show CDR1 as MNHEY and CDR2 as SMNVEV (reference sequence). CDR3 length: 15 residues. Trimming left V 3 bases short and J 4 bases short, with 13 bases between. Sequencing was performed on PBMCs from the stem cell graft donor, taken from the stem cell graft. The V and J genes are TRBV27 and TRBJ2-1; D unclear. The sequence was obtained from a human donor who donated a stem cell graft to a child with acute lymphoblastic leukemia. The CDR3 DNA reads TGTGCCAGCAGTTTGGGGATACTCGCGTACAATGAGCAGTTCTTC. It specifies CASSLGILAYNEQFF.